One TCR beta chain is described in this entry. Patients of the Seattle cohort, enrolled during active infection, were followed longitudinally. Profiled with immunoSEQ multiplex PCR; TCRdb holds only in-frame clones, not every one. This sample carries just over 300,000 clones, roughly 86% of them seen once, and the ten largest clones take roughly 1.9%. V was pared by 1 base and J by 8 bases, with 2 bases of the junction left unmatched. CDR1 is SGHTA, CDR2 FQGTGA, per germline. This CDR3 comprises 13 residues. These data come from a study of blood T cell repertoires in COVID-19. Study details: From T cells, B-cell-depleted T cells, or PBMCs came the material, which was cDNA or gDNA.

Sequenced sample: peripheral blood. The chain recombines TRBV7-3 with TRBJ2-1; 7 bases fit TRBD2. This receptor was obtained from a woman aged 25-40 years with COVID-19, enrolled during active disease. CDR3 sequence (DNA): TGTGCCAGCAGCTTAAATCGGGGGGATGAGCAGTTCTTC. Residues: CASSLNRGDEQFF.